These T cell receptor beta chains were read from a single sample in a study of blood T cells in healthy people across ages. From the 5' RACE reads, TCRdb called clonotypes with MiXCR, one entry per CDR3 protein. This sample yields 910,000 or so distinct CDR3 sequences, of which around 54% are seen a single time; about a fifth belongs to the top ten. Sequenced input: blood. Every receptor here comes from a woman aged 55 to 70 in good health. The CDR3 runs from the conserved cysteine through the conserved F or W. The D gene is left open where the match is weak. Part of the rows lack a size; the others show once, few, many or a class for expanded clones.

J gene	V gene	clone size	D gene	CDR3 DNA	CDR3 protein
TRBJ2-7	TRBV2	.	TRBD2	TGTGCCAGCAGGGAGACTAGCGCGAATGAGCAGTACTTC	CASRETSANEQYF
TRBJ2-7	TRBV11-2	few	.	TGTGCCAGCAGCTTAGGGCGCACTTCCTACGAGCAGTACTTC	CASSLGRTSYEQYF
TRBJ2-5	TRBV7-3	few	TRBD1	TGTGCCAGCAGCTTAACGGGACGGGACAGGGGTTGGGAGACCCAGTACTTC	CASSLTGRDRGWETQYF
TRBJ2-5	TRBV6-5	.	TRBD1	TGTGCCAGCAGCTCGGACAGGGGCCAGGAAGAGACCCAGTACTTC	CASSSDRGQEETQYF
TRBJ2-3	TRBV9	.	.	TGTGCCAGCAGCGTTGGGGACCTCACCACAGATACGCAGTATTTT	CASSVGDLTTDTQYF
TRBJ1-5	TRBV6-2/TRBV6-3	few	TRBD1	TGTGCCGCGGGACAGATTAGCAATCAGCCCCAGCATTTT	CAAGQISNQPQHF
TRBJ2-1	TRBV20-1	.	TRBD2	TGCAGTGCAGCTACCGGGACTAGCTCCTACAATGAGCAGTTCTTC	CSAATGTSSYNEQFF
TRBJ2-7	TRBV27	few	.	TGTGCCAGCAGTTCCTCCTCAGGGGTGGTTCGCTACGAGCAGTACTTC	CASSSSSGVVRYEQYF
TRBJ2-7	TRBV3-1	many	TRBD2	TGTGCCAGCAGCGCTAGCGGGTTGTCCTACGAGCAGTACTTC	CASSASGLSYEQYF
TRBJ2-4	TRBV25-1	.	.	TGTGCCAGCAGTGAATCCAGGTTTTCCGCCAAAAACATTCAGTACTTC	CASSESRFSAKNIQYF
TRBJ2-5	TRBV29-1	few	TRBD1	TGCAGCGCCCTTTCCGGGACAGGGTGGGGAGCGGGAGAGACCCAGTACTTC	CSALSGTGWGAGETQYF
TRBJ1-4	TRBV29-1	.	TRBD1	TGCAGCGTTGAAGAAGGGCCGGGACAGGAGTATGAAAAACTGTTTTTT	CSVEEGPGQEYEKLFF
TRBJ2-3	TRBV30	.	.	TGTGCCTGGAGTTTAGGGGGGGAAGGTGCGCAGTATTTT	CAWSLGGEGAQYF
TRBJ2-7	TRBV2	once	.	TGTGCTAGCATTAGGGCTGCTTCCTACGAGCAGTACTTC	CASIRAASYEQYF
TRBJ2-1	TRBV6-5	.	TRBD1	TGTGCCAGCAGTTACGACAGGGGGATGGCTGAGCAGTTCTTC	CASSYDRGMAEQFF
TRBJ2-6	TRBV2	few	.	TGTGCCAGCAGTGAAGTCATCTCTGGGGCCAACGTCCTGACTTTC	CASSEVISGANVLTF
TRBJ2-7	TRBV5-1	few	.	TGCGCCAGCAGCTCTTCGGGCGAGCGGTCCTCCTACGAGCAGTACTTC	CASSSSGERSSYEQYF
TRBJ2-5	TRBV20-1	once	TRBD1	TGCAGTGCTAGGTTACTTACTACGGGACAGGGGGTTTGGGAGACCCAGTACTTC	CSARLLTTGQGVWETQYF